This TCR beta chain was sequenced during a study of regulatory T cells in long-lasting Graves disease. The study, taken as a whole, reports: Thyroid tissue was not sampled; only peripheral blood was.

This clonotype was observed a few times. No antigen is known for it. Combining iRepertoire HTBI primers with Arm-PCR of CDR3 regions, the authors built TCR beta libraries. As handled by the study authors: Among the samples, around 60 TRBV and about 15 TRBJ segments were identified. MiXCR, applied by TCRdb to the multiplex PCR reads, yields one record per CDR3 protein. TCRdb's processing, not the study's, gives the V and J calls here. Of 350,000 to 450,000 distinct CDR3 sequences listed, around 21% were seen once; the top ten hold roughly 20%. Regarding time point: persistent/refractory GD, antithyroid drugs over 5 years with positive TRAb. The TCR library used RNA extracted from PBMCs. Clinicians diagnosed Graves' disease using American Thyroid Association guidelines. The material was peripheral blood mononuclear cells (PBMCs), obtained when the disease was refractory, from a patient treated with antithyroid drugs. This clonotype was obtained from a female donor with Graves disease.

The CDR3 region has the DNA TGTGCCAGCAGTTACATTAGCGGGATAGAGACCCAGTACTTC. Its protein is CASSYISGIETQYF. The chain uses TRBV6-5 and TRBJ2-5, with 8 bases aligning to TRBD2. Per the germline V gene, CDR1 is MNHEY and CDR2 is SVGAGI. V was pared by 2 bases and J by 4 bases, with 3 bases of the junction left unmatched. The length of the CDR3 is 14 residues.